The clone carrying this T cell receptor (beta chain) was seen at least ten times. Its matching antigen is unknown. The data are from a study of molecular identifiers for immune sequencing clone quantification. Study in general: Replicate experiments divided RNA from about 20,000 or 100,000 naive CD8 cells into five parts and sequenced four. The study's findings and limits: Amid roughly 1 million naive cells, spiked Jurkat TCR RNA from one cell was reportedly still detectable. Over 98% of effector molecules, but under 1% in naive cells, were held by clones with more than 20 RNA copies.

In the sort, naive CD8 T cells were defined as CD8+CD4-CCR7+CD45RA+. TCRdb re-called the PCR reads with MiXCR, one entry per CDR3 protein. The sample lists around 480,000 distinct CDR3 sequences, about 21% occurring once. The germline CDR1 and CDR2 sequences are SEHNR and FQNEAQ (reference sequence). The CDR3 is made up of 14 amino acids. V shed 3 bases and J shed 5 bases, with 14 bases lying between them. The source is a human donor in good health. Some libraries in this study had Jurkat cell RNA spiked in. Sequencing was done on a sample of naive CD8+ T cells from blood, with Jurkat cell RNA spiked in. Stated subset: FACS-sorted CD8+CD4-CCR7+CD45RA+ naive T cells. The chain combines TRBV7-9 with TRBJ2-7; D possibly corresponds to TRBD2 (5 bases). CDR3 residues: CASSFTDTGDEQYF. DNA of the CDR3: TGTGCCAGCAGCTTCACCGACACCGGGGACGAGCAGTACTTC.